This record looks at one TCR beta chain sequence and its context. No antigen is known for it. A junction end diverges from the germline sequence, so it may reflect a read error. They isolated at least 6.5 million PBMCs from each sample. Per sample, at least 5 micrograms of total RNA were extracted. It was with a sample-barcoded 5' primer and a J-beta primer mix that a second PCR of roughly 7 to 12 cycles was run. TCRdb called the 5' RACE reads again in MiXCR, with one record for every CDR3 protein. The sample lists about 1.1 million distinct CDR3 sequences, 35% to 40% seen once, with 10% to 15% in the top ten. This sample stems from a study of blood T cells in healthy people across ages. Findings of the study overall: When one million T cells were used, diversity estimates were thought to be underestimates.

Germline loops: CDR1 SGHTA, CDR2 FQGNSA. The CDR3 sequence is 14 residues long. Input material: blood. The J gene is TRBJ2-1, the V gene TRBV7-2; D ambiguous. The clonotype originates from a man younger than 35 in good health. The CDR3 loop reads CASGFGFMACEQFF. The CDR3 region has the DNA TGTGCCAGCGGCTTCGGCTTTATGGCATGTGAGCAGTTCTTC.